Presented here are 17 T cell receptor beta chains from one specimen sequenced in a study of spatial heterogeneity in lung cancer (dated by TCRdb to the late 2010s). This sample's time point label indicates: blood at routine non-recurrence follow-up after resection. Without any cell sorting, TCR sequencing was performed on whole RNA extracted either from tumor and nontumor lung tissue or from cryopreserved PBMC samples. To prepare the library, 5' RACE was applied. Instrument on record: NextSeq 500. TCRdb reanalyzed the raw reads on its own, using fastp at Q25 for trimming and MiXCR for clone calling, and kept in-frame beta chains. Every CDR3 protein is listed once, alongside the most common genes and DNA of its rows. Recorded for this sample are around 110,000 distinct CDR3 sequences; 9% to 15% of them occurred a single time. Of the sample, approximately 16% is held by the ten largest clones. The sample here was PBMCs, taken at follow-up. The receptors were gathered from a male donor with early-stage non-small cell lung cancer.

In this sample, this clonotype turned up a few times. The rearrangement links TRBV4-2 to TRBJ1-5; D not resolved. V was shortened by 0 bases and J by 1 base, with 7 bases between the two germline ends. The germline V gene has CDR1 LGHNA and CDR2 YNFKEQ. The CDR3 sequence is 15 residues long. Here the CDR3 DNA reads TGTGCCAGCAGCCAAGACCTGCACAGCAATCAGCCCCAGCATTTT. The encoded protein is CASSQDLHSNQPQHF.

In its sample, this clonotype was seen many times. J is TRBJ2-7 and V is TRBV30, with D maybe TRBD1 (6 bases). The V end lost 3 bases, the J end lost 7 bases, and 16 bases lay between the germline ends. The CDR3 length is 13 residues. Germline V gene sequence: CDR1 GTSNPN, CDR2 SVGIG (reference sequence). CDR3 amino acids: CAWSLTGKGEQYF. In nucleotides, the CDR3 is TGTGCCTGGAGCCTAACAGGGAAGGGGGAGCAGTACTTC.

This clonotype was detected a few times. The gene calls are TRBV10-3 and TRBJ1-1; 7 bases align to TRBD1. V was pared by 6 bases and J by 4 bases, with 5 bases of the junction left unmatched. The CDR3 runs to 13 residues. CDR1 is ENHRY, CDR2 SYGVKD, per germline. For the CDR3, the DNA is TGTGCCATCAGCGACAGGGTCGGCACTGAAGCTTTCTTT. This codes for CAISDRVGTEAFF.

In the case of this clonotype: A read error may explain this, as a much larger clone is one base away. V is TRBV6-1 and J is TRBJ2-7; 7 nucleotides agree with TRBD1. The CDR3 spans 15 residues. Germline V gives CDR1 MNHNS, CDR2 SASEGT. V shed 8 bases and J 6 bases; nucleotides not matched to a gene: 16. In DNA, the CDR3 is TGTGCCAGCGGACTGACAGGGCCCCGGGCGATCGAGCAGTACTTC. Translating it yields CASGLTGPRAIEQYF.

This rearrangement joins TRBV28 to TRBJ2-7; D tentatively fits TRBD1 or TRBD2 (5 bases each). V was pared by 7 bases and J by 2 bases, with 18 bases between. Germline-derived CDR1 and CDR2 are MDHEN and SYDVKM. The CDR3 contains 15 residues. Written as DNA, the CDR3 is TGTGCCAGCAACCCCGAGAGGGGCGCGGCCTACGAGCAGTACTTC. Amino acid sequence: CASNPERGAAYEQYF.

In this sample, this clonotype turned up a few times. The DNA for the CDR3 is TGTGCCAGCAGGATGGGGGAACGCTCCTACAATGAGCAGTTCTTC. It codes for CASRMGERSYNEQFF. V is TRBV4-2 and J is TRBJ2-1, with D perhaps TRBD1 or TRBD2 (5 bases each). V gave up 6 bases and J gave up 0 bases, with 12 bases separating them. The CDR3 has 15 amino acids. In germline, CDR1 is LGHNA, CDR2 YNFKEQ.

The CDR3 DNA reads TGCAGTGCTCATACGGGGCTAGCGGGGGGGCCGAGGCAGTATTTT. Amino acids: CSAHTGLAGGPRQYF. The chain couples TRBV20-1 to TRBJ2-3; TRBD2 matches 12 bases. CDR1 is DFQATT and CDR2 is SNEGSKA in the germline V gene (reference sequence). V lost 5 bases and J lost 11; bases outside the gene matches: 14. The CDR3 contains 15 residues.

The rearrangement uses TRBV14 and TRBJ2-2; D unclear. Germline assignment: CDR1 SGHDN and CDR2 FVKESK. The germline V and J ends were trimmed by 4 bases and 5 bases, with 11 bases remaining between them. The CDR3 length is 14 residues. The CDR3 loop reads CASSPHAVTGELFF. Here the CDR3 DNA reads TGTGCCAGCAGCCCTCATGCAGTTACCGGGGAGCTGTTTTTT.

At least ten counts were recorded for this clonotype. The gene calls are TRBV19 and TRBJ1-2; the D is unclear. This CDR3 comprises 15 residues. Trimming cost V 5 bases and J 7 bases, with 20 bases left between them. Germline V gives CDR1 LNHDA, CDR2 SQIVND (reference sequence). CDR3 in amino acids: CASSDSTRGWRGYTF. Here the CDR3 DNA reads TGTGCCAGTAGTGATTCCACCCGGGGTTGGCGTGGCTACACCTTC.

V and J are TRBV6-4 and TRBJ2-1; D is undetermined. In germline, CDR1 is MRHNA, CDR2 SNTAGT. V lost 6 bases, J lost 0 bases, and 12 bases lay in between. The CDR3 has 15 residues. The CDR3 loop is CASSDVAASYNEQFF. Here the CDR3 DNA reads TGTGCCAGCAGCGACGTGGCAGCCTCCTACAATGAGCAGTTCTTC.

DNA for the CDR3: TGTGCCACCAGTGATTGGGGACAGGGCCGGACCGGGGAGCTGTTTTTT. Translating gives CATSDWGQGRTGELFF. This chain uses TRBV24-1 with TRBJ2-2, with 9 nucleotides matching TRBD1. V lost 2 bases and J lost 5; bases outside the gene matches: 5. The CDR3 contains 16 residues. Germline values: CDR1 KGHDR, CDR2 SFDVKD.

The J gene is TRBJ1-2, the V gene TRBV27, with 7 nucleotides matching TRBD1. This CDR3 is built from 13 residues. Germline V lookup: CDR1 MNHEY, CDR2 SMNVEV (reference sequence). Unmatched junction bases numbered 3, after V lost 3 bases and J lost 5 bases. CDR3 protein: CASSFRDRYGYTF. The CDR3 DNA sequence: TGTGCCAGCAGTTTCCGGGACAGATATGGCTACACCTTC.

This clonotype was detected only a few times. The J gene is TRBJ2-3, the V gene TRBV27; no clear D. Germline CDR1 reads MNHEY; CDR2 reads SMNVEV (reference sequence). The ends were cut back, 2 bases at V and 4 bases at J, with 10 bases in the middle. The CDR3 is 14 amino acids. The CDR3 reads CASSLAFTSDTQYF. The CDR3 DNA is TGTGCCAGCAGTTTAGCCTTTACCTCAGATACGCAGTATTTT.

The chain has TRBV24-1 and TRBJ1-2; D uncertain. CDR1 and CDR2 (germline): KGHDR, SFDVKD. The CDR3 length is 14 residues. With 3 bases removed from V and 4 bases from J, the gap between germline ends came to 11 bases. The CDR3 nucleotides read TGTGCCACCAGTGATGCGGGCGCGAGCTATGGCTACACCTTC. Residues: CATSDAGASYGYTF.

The rearrangement links TRBV6-5 to TRBJ2-7; 7 bases agree with TRBD1. CDR3 size: 16 residues. Trimming removed 4 bases from V and 3 bases from J; junction bases left unmatched: 12. Germline CDR1 MNHEY, CDR2 SVGAGI. In DNA, the CDR3 is TGTGCCAGCAGTTCAACCAACAGGGGTTCACTCTACGAGCAGTACTTC. This encodes CASSSTNRGSLYEQYF.

This clonotype was recorded at least ten times. The chain combines TRBV3-1 with TRBJ1-4; no firm D call. Germline values: CDR1 LGHDT, CDR2 YNNKEL (reference sequence). This CDR3 spans 15 amino acids. Trimming shortened V by 0 bases and J by 10 bases, and 15 bases separated the two germline ends. The CDR3 nucleotides read TGTGCCAGCAGCCAAGAGCTGTCCAGTACGGGAAAACTGTTTTTT. Protein sequence: CASSQELSSTGKLFF.

The gene calls are TRBV5-6 and TRBJ1-5, with TRBD1 as a possible D gene (6 bases). Germline values: CDR1 SGHDT, CDR2 YYEEEE. The CDR3 runs 14 residues. The V end was cut by 4 bases, the J end by 7 bases, with 15 bases between. For the CDR3, the DNA is TGTGCCAGCAGCCCCCCAGGGGTGGAACAGCCCCAGCATTTT. Amino acids: CASSPPGVEQPQHF.